This T cell receptor beta chain was identified during a study of T cell repertoires in cytomegalovirus infection. Study in general: Researchers turned to recently identified HLA-C-restricted CMV epitopes as well as well-studied HLA-B-restricted ones. Study-wide points: Dominating the ex vivo response were HLA-C-restricted CMV-specific TCR beta clonotypes.

Note on this clonotype: Its antigen is currently unknown.

MiXCR, run by TCRdb on the reads, gives a single entry per CDR3 protein. The sample includes 360,000 or so distinct CDR3 sequences, about 34% of them seen just once. Germline V gives CDR1 SGDLS, CDR2 YYNGEE. The CDR3 is 13 amino acids. The V gene lost 3 bases and the J gene lost 4 bases, with 8 bases spanning the gap. This TCR was recovered from a human donor in good health (CMV status not recorded). Some clones in this sample may be carry-over from other donors' samples. This rearrangement joins TRBV9 to TRBJ2-1; D gene uncertain. Material: cultured PBMCs, obtained from culture after CMV antigen stimulation. The CDR3 bases are TGTGCCAGCAGCGGGCGAGAGTACAATGAGCAGTTCTTC. It translates to CASSGREYNEQFF.